This TCR beta chain was observed in a study of cytomegalovirus exposure and HLA in healthy donors. PCR was performed using 60 Vbeta and 13 Jbeta primers. TCRdb's table, derived via immunoSEQ multiplex PCR, lists solely in-frame clones and lacks some. The table records around 110,000 clones, 79% of them present only once. Worth noting for this clone: Its matching antigen is unknown.

Study-wide results and limits: Looking again later, the authors saw that most CMV-associated TCR beta chains seemed HLA-restricted.

The CDR3 has 13 amino acids. V was pared by 0 bases and J by 3 bases, with 5 bases between. Looked up from germline, CDR1 is LNHDA and CDR2 is SQIVND (reference sequence). This TCR derives from a man younger than 45 in good health and CMV-seropositive. The sequenced material came from PBMCs. V and J are TRBV19 and TRBJ1-2; D uncertain. CDR3 residues: CASSIDFYYGYTF. The CDR3 DNA follows: TGTGCCAGTAGTATAGATTTCTACTATGGCTACACCTTC.